The sequence of this T cell receptor (beta chain) was determined in a study of a mutant IDH1 vaccine in newly diagnosed glioma. Study context: An approximately 62% male, approximately 38% female split and a mean age of 40.4 years characterized treated patients. Findings of the study overall: Among top peripheral T cell clonotypes, changes seemed unrelated to pseudoprogression.

Germline CDR1 is SGHTA and CDR2 is FQGNSA. The CDR3 has 13 residues. Trimming removed 3 bases from V and 3 bases from J, with 8 bases in between. This clone was seen a handful of times. Antigen unknown. Sample time point: baseline, week 1 (first vaccination visit). Treatment reported: pre-vaccination baseline after standard-of-care therapy. Donor tumors were new WHO grade 3 or 4 IDH1-mutant, ATRX-lost astrocytomas. Method: immunoSEQ multiplex PCR; TCRdb's copy keeps in-frame clones and lacks some. Here the sample spans 80,000 to 100,000 clones, about four fifths being singletons. The chain couples TRBV7-2 to TRBJ1-1; D is uncertain. The source is a man aged 40-50 years with glioma. This specimen was PBMCs, taken from a glioma patient treated with radiotherapy, temozolomide or both. Here the CDR3 DNA reads TGTGCCAGCAGCTTCGGAAGGGACACTGAAGCTTTCTTT. Translated: CASSFGRDTEAFF.